This T cell receptor (beta chain) was observed in a study of control samples from healthy donors and cancer patients. Data came from immunoSEQ multiplex PCR; TCRdb stores just in-frame clones and leaves some out. This table lists under 200,000 clones. The sample taken for sequencing was blood. This TCR derives from a woman aged 25 to 39 in good health.

CDR3 residues: CATSRDRNYGYTF. CDR3 nucleotide sequence: TGTGCCACCAGCAGGGACAGGAACTATGGCTACACCTTC. The gene calls are TRBV15 and TRBJ1-2; 7 bases align to TRBD1. Germline CDR1 reads LNHNV; CDR2 reads YYDKDF (reference sequence). V lost 3 bases and J lost 2; bases outside the gene matches: 0. CDR3 length equals 13 residues. Full variable domain (remainder filled in from reference TRBV15 and TRBJ1-2): DAMVIQNPRYQVTQFGKPVTLSCSQTLNHNVMYWYQQKSSQAPKLLFHYYDKDFNNEADTPDNFQSRRPNTSFCFLDIRSPGLGDTAMYLCATSRDRNYGYTFGSGTRLTVV.